This record covers a single T cell receptor (beta chain). The target antigen is unknown. Given a much more abundant clone one base away, this may be a read error. The sorted Tregs were CD4+CD25+CD127-/low cells. After constant-region reverse-primer amplification, full-length variable regions underwent semi-nested PCR with Nested Universal Primer A. One entry per CDR3 protein results from TCRdb running MiXCR on the 5' RACE reads. The sample has approximately 40,000 distinct CDR3 sequences, less than 25% seen once; the top ten hold approximately 4%. Overall study results and limits: In terms of TCR gene usage, tumor memory CD4+ T cells clustered together with blood and lymph node memory CD4+ cells, as well as with lymph node naive CD4+ cells. Larger-cohort validation covered only one TCR beta V-J rearrangement. Tumor Treg TCRs overlapped most with tumor naive CD4+ cells.

Germline V gene lookup returns CDR1 LNHNV and CDR2 YYDKDF (reference sequence). This CDR3 has 16 residues. The clonotype originates from a female donor with breast cancer. This sequence joins TRBV15 and TRBJ1-4; D possibly corresponds to TRBD1 (6 bases). Sequenced material: Tregs sorted from blood. The CDR3: CATGRDTTGWDEKLFF. The CDR3 bases are TGTGCCACCGGCAGAGATACCACAGGGTGGGATGAAAAACTGTTTTTT.